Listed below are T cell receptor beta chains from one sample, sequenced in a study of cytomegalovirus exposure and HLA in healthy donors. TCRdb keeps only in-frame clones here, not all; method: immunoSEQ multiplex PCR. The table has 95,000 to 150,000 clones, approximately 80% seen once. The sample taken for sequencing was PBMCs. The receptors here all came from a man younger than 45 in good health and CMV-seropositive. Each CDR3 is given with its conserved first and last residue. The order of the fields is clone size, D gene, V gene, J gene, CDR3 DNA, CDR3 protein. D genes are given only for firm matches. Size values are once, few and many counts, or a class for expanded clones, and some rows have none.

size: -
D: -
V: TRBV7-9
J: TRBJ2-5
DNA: TGTGCCAGCAGTCAAACGGTGGAAGAGACCCAGTACTTC
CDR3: CASSQTVEETQYF

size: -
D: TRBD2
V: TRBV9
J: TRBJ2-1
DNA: TGTGCCAGCAGCTCACCCCGGGGGGGTAGCTCCTACAATGAGCAGTTCTTC
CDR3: CASSSPRGGSSYNEQFF

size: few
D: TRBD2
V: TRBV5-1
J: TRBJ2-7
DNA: TGCGCCAGCAGCATACGACTAGCGGGGACCTACGAGCAGTACTTC
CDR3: CASSIRLAGTYEQYF

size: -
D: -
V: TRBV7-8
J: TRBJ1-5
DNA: TGTGCCAGCAGCTTAGATCGGGTCCGGAGGTCTCAGCCCCAGCATTTT
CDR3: CASSLDRVRRSQPQHF

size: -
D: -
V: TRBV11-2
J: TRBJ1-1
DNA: TGTGCCAGCAGCTTAGATTGGGCCACTGAAGCTTTCTTT
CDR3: CASSLDWATEAFF

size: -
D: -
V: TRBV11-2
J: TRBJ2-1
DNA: TGTGCCAGCGGGCCCCAAGGTACTTACTACAATGAGCAGTTCTTC
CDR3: CASGPQGTYYNEQFF

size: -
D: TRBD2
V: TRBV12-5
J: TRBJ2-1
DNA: TGTGCTAGTGGTTTTAGCGGGGGATACAATGAGCAGTTCTTC
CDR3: CASGFSGGYNEQFF

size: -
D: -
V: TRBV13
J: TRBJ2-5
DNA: TGTGCCAGCAGCCACAACCAAGAGACCCAGTACTTC
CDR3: CASSHNQETQYF

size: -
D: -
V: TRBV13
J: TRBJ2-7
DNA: TGTGCCAGCAGCCTTATGACGCGAGGGGGCGAGCAGTACTTC
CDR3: CASSLMTRGGEQYF

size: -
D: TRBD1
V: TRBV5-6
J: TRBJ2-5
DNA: TGTGCCAGCAGCTTCGGACAGGGCCAAGAGACCCAGTACTTC
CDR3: CASSFGQGQETQYF

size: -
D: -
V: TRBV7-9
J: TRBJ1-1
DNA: TGTGCCAGCAGCTTTTTGACAGACTCAGCTTACATGAACACTGAAGCTTTCTTT
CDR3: CASSFLTDSAYMNTEAFF

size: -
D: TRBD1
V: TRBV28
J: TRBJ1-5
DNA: TGTGCCAGCAGTTTAAGCGGGACAGGGGGCGGTCAGCCCCAGCATTTT
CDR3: CASSLSGTGGGQPQHF

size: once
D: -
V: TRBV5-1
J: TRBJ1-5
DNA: TGCGCCAGCAGCTTGACACCCCTTCAGCCCCAGCATTTT
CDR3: CASSLTPLQPQHF

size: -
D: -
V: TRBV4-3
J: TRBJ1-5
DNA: TGCGCCAGCAGCCAAGATAGGAGCAGTAATCAGCCCCAGCATTTT
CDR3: CASSQDRSSNQPQHF

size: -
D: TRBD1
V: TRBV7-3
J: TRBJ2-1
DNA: TGTGCCAGCAGCCCGGACAGGGGTTCTTCCTACAATGAGCAGTTCTTC
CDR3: CASSPDRGSSYNEQFF

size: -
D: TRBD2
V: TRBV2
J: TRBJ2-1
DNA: TGCGGGGGAGGGGACAATGAGCAGTTCTTC
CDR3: CGGGDNEQFF

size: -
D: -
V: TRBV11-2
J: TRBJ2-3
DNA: TGTGCCAGCAGCCCCAGGATGGTCACAGATACGCAGTATTTT
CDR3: CASSPRMVTDTQYF

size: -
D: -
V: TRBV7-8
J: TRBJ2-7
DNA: TGTGCCAGCAGCTTCACAGGGCGGACTAGCTCCTACGAGCAGTACTTC
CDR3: CASSFTGRTSSYEQYF

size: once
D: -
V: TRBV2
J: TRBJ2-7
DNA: TGTGCCAGCACTCCAGACTCCTACGAGCAGTACTTC
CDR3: CASTPDSYEQYF

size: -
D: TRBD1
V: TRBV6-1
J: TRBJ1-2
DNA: TGTGCCAGCAGAGAAACAGGGGGCGCTGGCTACACCTTC
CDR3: CASRETGGAGYTF

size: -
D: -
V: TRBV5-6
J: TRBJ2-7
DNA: TGTGCCAGCAGGGGAACGGACAGATTCTACGAGCAGTACTTC
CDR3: CASRGTDRFYEQYF

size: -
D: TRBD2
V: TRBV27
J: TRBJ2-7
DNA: TGTGCCAGCAGTACAAGTAGCGGGAGGGCCGACTACGAGCAGTACTTC
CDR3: CASSTSSGRADYEQYF

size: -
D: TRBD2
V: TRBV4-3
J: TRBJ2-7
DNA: TGCGCCAGCAGCCAAGATTGGACGGGAGGATACTACGAGCAGTACTTC
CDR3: CASSQDWTGGYYEQYF

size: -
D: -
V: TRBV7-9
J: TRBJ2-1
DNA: TGTGCCAGCAGCCCACTAAGTTTAAATGAGCAGTTCTTC
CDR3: CASSPLSLNEQFF

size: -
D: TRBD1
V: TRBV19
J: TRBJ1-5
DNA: TGTGCCAGTAGTATAGATCCCGACAGGGGGAGTTGGAGCAATCAGCCCCAGCATTTT
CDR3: CASSIDPDRGSWSNQPQHF

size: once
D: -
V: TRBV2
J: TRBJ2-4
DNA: TGTGCCAGTTGCCCTGCGGGGAACAGCGAAACCATTCAGTACTTC
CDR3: CASCPAGNSETIQYF

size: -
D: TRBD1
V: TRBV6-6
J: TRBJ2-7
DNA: TGTGCCAGCAGACCACGACAGGGGCTTTCCTACGAGCAGTACTTC
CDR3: CASRPRQGLSYEQYF

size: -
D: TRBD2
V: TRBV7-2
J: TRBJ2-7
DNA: TGTGCCAGCAGCCCTACTAGCGGGGGACTCTACGAGCAGTACTTC
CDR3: CASSPTSGGLYEQYF

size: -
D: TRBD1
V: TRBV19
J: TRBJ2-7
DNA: TGTGCCAGTAGTATGTCCAGGGGGCGTTGGTACGAGCAGTACTTC
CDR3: CASSMSRGRWYEQYF

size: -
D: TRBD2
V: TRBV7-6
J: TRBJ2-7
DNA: TGTGCCAGCAGCAAGGGACTATCTCCCTACGAGCAGTACTTC
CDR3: CASSKGLSPYEQYF

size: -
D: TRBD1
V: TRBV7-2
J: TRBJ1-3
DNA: TGTGCCAGCAGCTTAGGGCAGGGGGCAACTGGAAACACCATATATTTT
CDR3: CASSLGQGATGNTIYF

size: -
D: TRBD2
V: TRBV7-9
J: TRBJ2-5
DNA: TGTGCCAGCAGCTTAGTCCAGACTAGCGGCAAAGAGACCCAGTACTTC
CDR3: CASSLVQTSGKETQYF

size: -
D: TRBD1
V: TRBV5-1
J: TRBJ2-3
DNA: TGCGCCAGCAGCTTTTTCGGCAGGGGGACAGATACGCAGTATTTT
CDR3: CASSFFGRGTDTQYF

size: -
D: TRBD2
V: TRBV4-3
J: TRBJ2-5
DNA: TGCGCCAGCAGCCAGAACAGCGGGAGGGGCTCAGAGACCCAGTACTTC
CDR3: CASSQNSGRGSETQYF

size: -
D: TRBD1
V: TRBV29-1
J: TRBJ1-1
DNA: TGCAGCGTTGAAGATCCTCTTGGACGACAGGGAGGTACTGAAGCTTTCTTT
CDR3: CSVEDPLGRQGGTEAFF

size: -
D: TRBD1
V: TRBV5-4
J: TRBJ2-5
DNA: TGTGCCAGCAGCTTGCGGGACAGGGAAGAGACCCAGTACTTC
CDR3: CASSLRDREETQYF

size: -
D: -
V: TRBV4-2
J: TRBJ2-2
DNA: TGTGCCAGCAGCCAAACCCCTAGCGCCGGGGAGCTGTTTTTT
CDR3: CASSQTPSAGELFF

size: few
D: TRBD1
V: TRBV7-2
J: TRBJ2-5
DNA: TGTGCCAGCAACCCGGACAGGATGGCAGAGACCCAGTACTTC
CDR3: CASNPDRMAETQYF

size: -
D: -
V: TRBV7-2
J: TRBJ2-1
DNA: TGTGCCAGCAGCTTAGTGGAGACTGACCATAATGAGCAGTTCTTC
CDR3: CASSLVETDHNEQFF

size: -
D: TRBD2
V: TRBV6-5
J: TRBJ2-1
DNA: TGCGCCAGCAGCCTCTCCGGGACTAGCAACAATGAGCAGTTCTTC
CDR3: CASSLSGTSNNEQFF

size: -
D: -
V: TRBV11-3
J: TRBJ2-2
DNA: TGTGCCAGCAGCGGAGGGGACACCGGGGAGCTGTTTTTT
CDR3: CASSGGDTGELFF

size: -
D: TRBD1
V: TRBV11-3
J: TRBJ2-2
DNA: TGTGCCAGCAGCTTTAGGACAGGGGTGGCCGGGGAGCTGTTTTTT
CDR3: CASSFRTGVAGELFF

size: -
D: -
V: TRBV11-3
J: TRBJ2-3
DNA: TGTGCCAGCAGCTTAGATGCGGGAAGACTGGATACGCAGTATTTT
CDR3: CASSLDAGRLDTQYF

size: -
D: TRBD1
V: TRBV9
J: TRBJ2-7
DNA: TGTGCCAGCAGCGTAGCAGGGGGCGCAAACGAGCAGTACTTC
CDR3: CASSVAGGANEQYF

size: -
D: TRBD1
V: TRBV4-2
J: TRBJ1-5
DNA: TGTGCCAGCAGCCAACCTGGGACAGGCAATCAGCCCCAGCATTTT
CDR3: CASSQPGTGNQPQHF

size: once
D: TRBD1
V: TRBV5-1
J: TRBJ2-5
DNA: TGCGCCAGCAGCTTCACTGGGACAGGCGAAGAGACCCAGTACTTC
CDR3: CASSFTGTGEETQYF

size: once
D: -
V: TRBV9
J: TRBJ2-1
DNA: TGTGCCAGCAGCGAGAGGGTGGCCTACAATGAGCAGTTCTTC
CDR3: CASSERVAYNEQFF

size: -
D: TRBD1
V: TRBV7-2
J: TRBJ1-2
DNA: TGTGCCAGCAGCTTATCACAGGGGGACAACTATGGCTACACCTTC
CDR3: CASSLSQGDNYGYTF

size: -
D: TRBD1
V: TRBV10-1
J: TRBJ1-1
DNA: TGCGCCGGAATAAACAGGGGGCAAGCTGAAGCTTTCTTT
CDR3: CAGINRGQAEAFF

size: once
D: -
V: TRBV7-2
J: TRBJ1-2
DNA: TGTGCCAGCAGCTTAAGAGGGCTGGGCTACACCTTC
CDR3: CASSLRGLGYTF

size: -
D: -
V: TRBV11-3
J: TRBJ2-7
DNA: TGTGCCAGCAGCTTAGACGGCTACGAGCAGTACTTC
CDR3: CASSLDGYEQYF

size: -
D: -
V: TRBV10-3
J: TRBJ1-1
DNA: TGTGCCATCAGGTTTGGGCCGAACACTGAAGCTTTCTTT
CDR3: CAIRFGPNTEAFF

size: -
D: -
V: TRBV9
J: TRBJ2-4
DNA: TGTGCCAGCAGCGCGTTTCCCGGAGCCGCCAAAAACATTCAGTACTTC
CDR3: CASSAFPGAAKNIQYF